This TCR beta chain was obtained from a study of early T cells in non-severe SARS-CoV-2 infection. Study overall: Bulk RNA isolated from unsorted whole blood underwent sequencing; chains were not paired. The study, taken as a whole, reports: A preference for anti-spike CD8 responses marked VDJdb matching, which missed private and CD4 specificities.

A note on this clonotype: The antigen remains unidentified.

The TCR library protocol attached unique molecular identifiers to the individual cDNA molecules. TCRdb itself ran the 5' RACE reads through MiXCR, one entry per CDR3 protein. The sample consists of 50,000 to 60,000 distinct CDR3 sequences, around 13% of them appearing once. The CDR3 runs to 14 residues. The V end lost 3 bases, the J end lost 9 bases, and 18 bases lay between the germline ends. CDR1 SQVTM and CDR2 ANQGSEA come from the germline V gene. The chain links TRBV29-1 to TRBJ2-1, with D tentatively TRBD1 or TRBD2 (6 bases each). The sample was whole blood. The receptor was derived from an adult who was a healthcare worker with PCR-confirmed SARS-CoV-2 infection or an uninfected control (not recorded which). CDR3 in DNA: TGCAGCGTTGATGCCCGGGGGCTCCAATTTGAGCAGTTCTTC. Translated: CSVDARGLQFEQFF.